These T cell receptor beta chains were read from a single sample in a study of T cells expressing NK-cell markers. Each CDR3 protein gets one entry in TCRdb, which reprocessed the 5' RACE reads and gives no DNA. This sample lists about 440,000 distinct CDR3 sequences; its ten largest clones have 7.3%. The material sequenced was blood T cells: a sorted CD56 or NKG2C T cell subset, CD4+ or CD8+ T cells, or bulk PBMC T cells (not recorded which). Every receptor here comes from a woman between 18 and 69 years old in good health. The CDR3 runs from the conserved cysteine through the conserved F or W. Each record gives: V gene, CDR3 length, J gene, CDR3 protein.

>TRBV3-1|17|TRBJ2-2
CASSQEPGLAVTGELFF
>TRBV12-3/TRBV12-4|14|TRBJ2-3
CASRPQGISDTQYF
>TRBV5-1|15|TRBJ1-2
CASSPAGISKGGYTF
>TRBV5-5|17|TRBJ2-4
CASSSGRTHLAKNIQYF
>TRBV20-1|13|TRBJ2-7
CSATSRDRVEQYF
>TRBV9|12|TRBJ1-6
CASGLDNSPLHF
>TRBV6-1|15|TRBJ1-6
CASRGGMTYNSPLHF
>TRBV12-3/TRBV12-4|15|TRBJ2-7
CASSLAYGKDYEQYF
>TRBV7-6|15|TRBJ1-1
CASSLAYSIDYEAFF
>TRBV6-2/TRBV6-3|15|TRBJ2-5
CASSRLAGVSETQYF
>TRBV25-1|15|TRBJ2-5
CASSEEREPQETQYF
>TRBV7-6|16|TRBJ2-5
CASSTRTGKDGETQYF
>TRBV7-8|14|TRBJ1-4
CASTRGGLWEKLFF
>TRBV20-1|13|TRBJ2-5
CSATSGAKETQYF
>TRBV6-1|14|TRBJ2-2
CASRLAVGSGELFF
>TRBV4-2|15|TRBJ2-7
CASSQDIADLYEQYF
>TRBV11-2|13|TRBJ2-1
CASNYRAYNEQFF
>TRBV6-1|16|TRBJ2-5
CASSTLLIAFQETQYF
>TRBV19|12|TRBJ2-7
CATGTGVYEQYF
>TRBV4-2|15|TRBJ2-3
CASSQENGHTDTQYF